There are many counts of the clone carrying this T cell receptor beta chain. For TCR beta, libraries came from iRepertoire HTBI primers and Arm-PCR of CDR3 regions. A single record per CDR3 protein comes from TCRdb applying MiXCR to the multiplex PCR reads. Of about 460,000 distinct CDR3 sequences listed, approximately 15% were seen once; the top ten hold under 20%. This sample was included in a study of regulatory T cells in long-lasting Graves disease. The V and J ends lost 5 bases and 5 bases, in that order; junction bases with no gene match: 8. Germline loops: CDR1 SEHNR, CDR2 FQNEAQ (reference sequence). The CDR3 has 15 residues. As for time point: newly diagnosed GD, antithyroid drugs for less than 3 months. PBMC RNA was the source of the TCR library. These data are also associated with another study on T cells in Graves' hyperthyroidism and ophthalmopathy.

The receptor was isolated from a woman aged 45 to 65 with Graves disease. The chain links TRBV7-9 to TRBJ2-5; TRBD2 agrees at 10 bases. The sample consisted of peripheral blood mononuclear cells (PBMCs), taken at new diagnosis, from a patient treated with antithyroid drugs. The CDR3 reads CASSLSLAGEETQYF. The CDR3 nucleotides read TGTGCCAGCAGCCTAAGTCTAGCGGGAGAGGAGACCCAGTACTTC.